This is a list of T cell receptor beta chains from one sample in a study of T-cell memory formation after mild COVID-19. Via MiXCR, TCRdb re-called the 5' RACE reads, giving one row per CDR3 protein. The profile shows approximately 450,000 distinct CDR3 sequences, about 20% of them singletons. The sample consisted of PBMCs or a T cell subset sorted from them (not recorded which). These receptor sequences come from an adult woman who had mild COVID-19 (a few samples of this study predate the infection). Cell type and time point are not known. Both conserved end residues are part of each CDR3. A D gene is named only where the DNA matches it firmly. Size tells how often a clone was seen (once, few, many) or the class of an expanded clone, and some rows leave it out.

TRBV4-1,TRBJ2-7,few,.,TGCGCCAGCAGCCAAGAGAGAAAAGGGAACGAGCAGTACTTC,CASSQERKGNEQYF
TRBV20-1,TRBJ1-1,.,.,TGCAGTGCTAGATGGGCAGGGACTGAAGCTTTCTTT,CSARWAGTEAFF
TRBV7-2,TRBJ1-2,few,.,TGTGCCAGCAGCTCCTCAGGGGAAGGCTACACCTTC,CASSSSGEGYTF
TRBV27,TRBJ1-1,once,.,TGTGCCAGCAGTTCATGGGACGGCTACACTGAAGCTTTCTTT,CASSSWDGYTEAFF
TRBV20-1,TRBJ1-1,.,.,TGCGGGGGACAAAACACTGAAGCTTTCTTT,CGGQNTEAFF
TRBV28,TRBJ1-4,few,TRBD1,TGTGCCAGCAGATCGGGACAGGTTAATGAAAAACTGTTTTTT,CASRSGQVNEKLFF
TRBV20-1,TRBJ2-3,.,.,TGCAGTGCTAGTTTCGAGCTGGAAGCAGATACGCAGTATTTT,CSASFELEADTQYF
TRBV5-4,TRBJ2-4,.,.,TGTGCCAGCAGCTTAGAAGGGGCGAACATTCAGTACTTC,CASSLEGANIQYF
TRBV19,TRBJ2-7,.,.,TGTGCCAGTAGTATTGTCCAGGGGACCGCCGGCGAGCAGTACTTC,CASSIVQGTAGEQYF
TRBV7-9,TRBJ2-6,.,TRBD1,TGTGCCAGCAGCCCGGGACAGAAAATCAGCTCTGGGGCCAACGTCCTGACTTTC,CASSPGQKISSGANVLTF
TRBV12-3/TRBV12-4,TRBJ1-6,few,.,TGTGCCAGCAGTTTAGGAGGGATCAATTCACCCCTCCACTTT,CASSLGGINSPLHF
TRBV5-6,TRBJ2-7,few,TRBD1,TGTGCCAGCAGCTACGTACAGGGGTACGAGCAGTACTTC,CASSYVQGYEQYF
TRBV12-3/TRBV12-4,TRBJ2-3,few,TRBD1,TGTGCCAGCAGTTTGGGGACAGCAGATACGCAGTATTTT,CASSLGTADTQYF
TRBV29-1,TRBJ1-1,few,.,TGCAGCGTAAACAGGAACACTGAAGCTTTCTTT,CSVNRNTEAFF
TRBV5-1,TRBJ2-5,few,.,TGCGCCAGCAGCTTCACAGGGTCTGGCGAGACCCAGTACTTC,CASSFTGSGETQYF
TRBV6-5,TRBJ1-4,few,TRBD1,TGTGCCAGCAGTTGGTCACAGGGGCGGGGGGAAAAACTGTTTTTT,CASSWSQGRGEKLFF
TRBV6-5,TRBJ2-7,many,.,TGTGCCAGCAGTTACGCGGTGCCAATCTACGAGCAGTACTTC,CASSYAVPIYEQYF
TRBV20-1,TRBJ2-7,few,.,TGCAGTGCCCGGGACTTGAGCTCCTACGAGCAGTACTTC,CSARDLSSYEQYF
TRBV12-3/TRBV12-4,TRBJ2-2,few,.,TGTGCCAGCACCAAGCTACTATCCACCGGGGAGCTGTTTTTT,CASTKLLSTGELFF
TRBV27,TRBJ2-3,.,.,TGTGCCAGCAGTTTATCAGGGGCGAATTGGGGATTGGGAGATACGCAGTATTTT,CASSLSGANWGLGDTQYF
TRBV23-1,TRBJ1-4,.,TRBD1,TGCGCCAGCAGTCACGGTGCAGGGGGTGAAAAACTGTTTTTT,CASSHGAGGEKLFF
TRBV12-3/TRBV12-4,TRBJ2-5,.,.,TGTGCCAGCAGTTTCGGGCGCAGGGAGACCCAGTACTTC,CASSFGRRETQYF
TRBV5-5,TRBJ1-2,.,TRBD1,TGTGCCAGCAGCATTGACAGGGTGTCCGACTATGGCTACACCTTC,CASSIDRVSDYGYTF
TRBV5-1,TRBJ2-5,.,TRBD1,TGCGCCAGCAATGAGGGGGCCGGAGGAGAGACCCAGTACTTC,CASNEGAGGETQYF
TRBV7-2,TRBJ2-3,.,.,TGTGCCAGCAGCTTACAGTACACAGATACGCAGTATTTT,CASSLQYTDTQYF
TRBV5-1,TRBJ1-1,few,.,TGCGCCAGCAGCTTGGGGGAGGGCAGGAACACTGAAGCTTTCTTT,CASSLGEGRNTEAFF
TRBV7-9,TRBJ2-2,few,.,TGTGCCAGCAGCGCCTACAGGGTGAACACCGGGGAGCTGTTTTTT,CASSAYRVNTGELFF
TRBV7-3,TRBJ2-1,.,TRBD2,TGTGCCAGCCGCCCCCGGGGGGATAACAATGAGCAGTTCTTC,CASRPRGDNNEQFF
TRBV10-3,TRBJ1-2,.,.,TGTGCCATCACCCGGACAATTTTAGACTATGGCTACACCTTC,CAITRTILDYGYTF
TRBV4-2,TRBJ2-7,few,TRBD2,TGTGCCAGCAGCCAATATCTGTCTAGCGGTAGCTCCTACGAGCAGTACTTC,CASSQYLSSGSSYEQYF
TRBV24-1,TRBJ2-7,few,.,TGTGCCACCAGTGATCCGCGGGACGGAGGCTACGAGCAGTACTTC,CATSDPRDGGYEQYF
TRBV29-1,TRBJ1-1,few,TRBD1,TGCAGCGATGGCGGGACAGGGTACACTGAAGCTTTCTTT,CSDGGTGYTEAFF
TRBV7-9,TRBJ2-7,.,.,TGTGCCAGCAGTTGGGACCCTTACTACGAGCAGTACTTC,CASSWDPYYEQYF
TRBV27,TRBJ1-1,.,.,TGTGCCAGCAAATGGGACCGCGCGAACACTGAAGCTTTCTTT,CASKWDRANTEAFF
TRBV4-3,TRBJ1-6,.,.,TGCGCCAGCAGCCAAGGGGTTAGAAGCTCCTATAATTCACCCCTCCACTTT,CASSQGVRSSYNSPLHF
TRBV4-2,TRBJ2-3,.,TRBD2,TGTGCCAGCAGCCTACTAGCGGGGGAGCAAGGGGATACGCAGTATTTT,CASSLLAGEQGDTQYF
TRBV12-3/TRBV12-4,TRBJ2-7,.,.,TGTGCCAGCAGCGGGGACGGGCTCGGGTACGAGCAGTACTTC,CASSGDGLGYEQYF
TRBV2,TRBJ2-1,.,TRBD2,TGTGCCAGCAGTGAATTTCATCGGGAGGATGAGCAGTTCTTC,CASSEFHREDEQFF
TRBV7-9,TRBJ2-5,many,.,TGTGCCAGCAGTAGCGGAGGAGAGACCCAGTACTTC,CASSSGGETQYF
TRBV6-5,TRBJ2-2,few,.,TGTGCCAGCAGTTACCAGGGTCCGAACACCGGGGAGCTGTTTTTT,CASSYQGPNTGELFF
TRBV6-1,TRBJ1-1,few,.,TGTGCCAGCAGTGAAGTCAGGGGAGCCACTGAAGCTTTCTTT,CASSEVRGATEAFF
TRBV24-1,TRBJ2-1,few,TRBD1,TGTGCCACCAGTGATTATGGGACAGGGAGCAATGAGCAGTTCTTC,CATSDYGTGSNEQFF